Listed here are 19 T cell receptor beta chains from one sample, sequenced in a study of blood T cell repertoires in COVID-19. Repertoires were generated with immunoSEQ multiplex PCR, while TCRdb's copy carries only in-frame clones and drops some. This repertoire shows about 260,000 clones, approximately 87% found once; its top ten account for 2% to 2.5%. Sequencing was performed on peripheral blood. The receptors originated from a woman aged 45-65 years with acute or convalescent COVID-19.

This clone came up a few times. The chain is built from TRBV2 and TRBJ1-2; 8 bases are shared with TRBD1. Germline CDR1 SNHLY, CDR2 FYNNEI. Germline trimming cut 8 bases from V and 4 bases from J; bases unmatched to any gene: 6. The CDR3 length is 13 residues. The CDR3 spells CASRDRLFYGYTF. Here the CDR3 DNA reads TGTGCCAGCCGGGACAGGCTCTTCTATGGCTACACCTTC.

The chain employs TRBV27 and TRBJ1-4, with D possibly matching TRBD1 (6 bases). V gave up 5 bases and J gave up 3 bases, with 13 bases separating them. Germline V CDR1 and CDR2: MNHEY, SMNVEV (reference sequence). CDR3 length: 15 amino acids. The CDR3 region has the DNA TGTGCCAGCAGTCCCCCGGGACAAGCTAATGAAAAACTGTTTTTT. It specifies CASSPPGQANEKLFF.

This clone is a singleton in its sample. The chain has TRBV7-6 and TRBJ2-3; D is uncertain. V was shortened by 2 bases and J by 1 base, with 13 bases between the two germline ends. The CDR3 contains 16 residues. The germline V gene encodes CDR1 SGHVS and CDR2 FNYEAQ. The CDR3 DNA reads as TGTGCCAGCAGCTTACTCTGGAGTGATGGCACAGATACGCAGTATTTT. It specifies CASSLLWSDGTDTQYF.

This clone has more than one count but fewer than ten. Here the CDR3 DNA reads TGTGCCAGCAGTTTATGGGAGCAGGGGCAGCCGCAGACCAAAACCTACGAGCAGTACTTC. This encodes CASSLWEQGQPQTKTYEQYF. The chain joins TRBV28 to TRBJ2-7, with D possibly matching TRBD1 (6 bases). V lost 0 bases to trimming and J lost 2 bases, with 26 bases between them. The CDR3 runs to 20 residues. Per germline, CDR1 MDHEN and CDR2 SYDVKM. The entire variable domain, with the rest obtained from reference TRBV28 and TRBJ2-7, is as follows: DVKVTQSSRYLVKRTGEKVFLECVQDMDHENMFWYRQDPGLGLRLIYFSYDVKMKEKGDIPEGYSVSREKKERFSLILESASTNQTSMYLCASSLWEQGQPQTKTYEQYFGPGTRLTVT.

This sequence joins TRBV28 and TRBJ2-2; maybe TRBD2 (6 bases). Looked up from germline, CDR1 is MDHEN and CDR2 is SYDVKM. This CDR3 has 16 residues. The V end lost 3 bases, the J end lost 4 bases, and 15 bases lay between the germline ends. The CDR3 DNA reads TGTGCCAGCAGTTTCGAGTTTGCGGGGACCACCGGGGAGCTGTTTTTT. It codes for CASSFEFAGTTGELFF.

Turning to this clone: Other nucleotide sequences from this sample produce the same CDR3. The J gene is TRBJ2-3, the V gene TRBV27; D is ambiguous. The CDR3 has 13 residues. Per germline, CDR1 MNHEY and CDR2 SMNVEV (reference sequence). Trimming removed 5 bases from V and 1 base from J, with 7 bases in between. CDR3 DNA sequence: TGTGCCAGCAGTCTCCGGGGCACAGATACGCAGTATTTT. As protein: CASSLRGTDTQYF.

This chain joins TRBV4-1 and TRBJ2-3, with 7 nucleotides matching TRBD2. The CDR3 contains 14 residues. CDR1 and CDR2 from the germline V gene are MGHRA and YSYEKL. After removal of 5 bases from V and 6 bases from J, the junction contained 8 bases not matched to a gene. CDR3 region: CASSSGTNSDTQYF. The CDR3 coding sequence is TGCGCCAGCAGCTCTGGGACTAATTCGGATACGCAGTATTTT.

The chain links TRBV7-3 to TRBJ2-1, with 13 bases fitting TRBD2. CDR3 length: 19 amino acids. V trimming: 3 bases; J trimming: 0 bases; junction bases outside the gene matches: 8. Germline assignment: CDR1 SGHTA and CDR2 FQGTGA. The CDR3 sequence is CASSFTSGGAPSSYNEQFF. DNA of the CDR3: TGTGCCAGCAGCTTCACTAGCGGGGGGGCCCCGAGCTCCTACAATGAGCAGTTCTTC.

This chain connects TRBV27 to TRBJ2-1; 7 bases line up with TRBD1. The CDR3 totals 18 residues. CDR1 and CDR2 (germline): MNHEY, SMNVEV (reference sequence). V lost 2 bases, J lost 2 bases, and 12 bases stayed unmatched. CDR3 DNA: TGTGCCAGCAGTTTAAGGGCTCACAGGGGTCGGACCTACAATGAGCAGTTCTTC. It codes for CASSLRAHRGRTYNEQFF.

This clone has more than one count but fewer than ten. The chain is built from TRBV5-1 and TRBJ2-7; 9 bases map to TRBD2. The germline gives CDR1 SGHRS, CDR2 YFSETQ. CDR3 size: 15 residues. V dropped 0 bases and J dropped 1; count of bases not matched to a gene: 2. The CDR3 sequence is CASSLGLADSYEQYF. CDR3 nucleotides: TGCGCCAGCAGCTTGGGACTAGCGGATTCCTACGAGCAGTACTTC.

This clone was observed a handful of times. The chain links TRBV9 to TRBJ1-5; 9 nucleotides align to TRBD1. J gave up 7 bases and V 3 bases, and 8 bases lay outside the gene matches. CDR1 and CDR2 (germline): SGDLS, YYNGEE. The CDR3 loop spans 15 amino acids. This chain's CDR3 is CASSAGQGFNQPQHF. Written as DNA, the CDR3 is TGTGCCAGCAGCGCGGGACAGGGATTCAACCAGCCCCAGCATTTT.

The chain combines TRBV5-6 with TRBJ2-3; 8 bases are a match to TRBD2. This CDR3 spans 18 amino acids. Germline CDR1 reads SGHDT; CDR2 reads YYEEEE. V was pared by 0 bases and J by 5 bases, with 14 bases of the junction left unmatched. In DNA form, the CDR3 reads TGTGCCAGCAGCTTGGTAAGCGGGAGTTTTTCGGGCGGAGATACGCAGTATTTT. It yields the protein CASSLVSGSFSGGDTQYF.

In this sample, this clone turned up once. The V gene is TRBV3-1 (or the pseudogene TRBV3-2), the J gene TRBJ2-7; TRBD1 matches 7 bases. The J segment lost 1 base and the V segment lost 1 base, leaving 1 base of the junction unmatched. This CDR3 spans 14 amino acids. The germline CDR1 and CDR2 sequences are LGHDT and YNNKEL (reference sequence). This chain's CDR3 is CASSQAGQSYEQYF. The CDR3 coding sequence is TGTGCCAGCAGCCAAGCGGGACAGTCCTACGAGCAGTACTTC.

The chain couples TRBV5-1 to TRBJ1-5, with no clear D. Germline CDR1 is SGHRS and CDR2 is YFSETQ. V shed 0 bases and J shed 5 bases, with 15 bases lying between them. The CDR3 extends over 16 amino acids. CDR3 DNA sequence: TGCGCCAGCAGCTTGGTACCTTCGCAGGAGGATCAGCCCCAGCATTTT. This sequence encodes CASSLVPSQEDQPQHF.

This clone turned up a few times. V usage is TRBV6-5 and J usage is TRBJ1-1, with 8 bases matching TRBD1. CDR1 is MNHEY and CDR2 is SVGAGI in the germline V gene. V lost 6 bases, J lost 5 bases, and 5 bases stayed unmatched. The CDR3 is 13 amino acids. The CDR3 DNA reads as TGTGCCAGCAGGCGGACAGGGCATACTGAAGCTTTCTTT. Translation gives CASRRTGHTEAFF.

The chain uses TRBV2 and TRBJ2-7, with 7 bases lining up with TRBD2. V lost 3 bases, J lost 2 bases, and 4 bases stayed unmatched. CDR3 length equals 14 residues. CDR1 is SNHLY and CDR2 is FYNNEI in the germline V gene. Written as DNA, the CDR3 is TGTGCCAGCAGTGACGCCCGGGGGGCCTACGAGCAGTACTTC. Encoded protein: CASSDARGAYEQYF.

The chain employs TRBV5-1 and TRBJ2-7, with 7 bases lining up with TRBD2. V lost 3 bases to trimming and J lost 11 bases; unmatched junction nucleotides: 8. Germline V gene data show CDR1 as SGHRS and CDR2 as YFSETQ. There are 12 residues in the CDR3. Here the CDR3 DNA reads TGCGCCAGCAGCTCCCTGGGGGGGTTTGAGTACTTC. It specifies CASSSLGGFEYF.

The CDR3 nucleotides read TGCGCCAGCAGCCAAGTTCCATCAGGGTTGGGCGGCAATCAGCCCCAGCATTTT. It translates to CASSQVPSGLGGNQPQHF. The chain recombines TRBV4-1 with TRBJ1-5, with a tentative D call TRBD1 (5 bases). Trimming shortened V by 1 base and J by 2 bases, and 18 bases separated the two germline ends. CDR1 is MGHRA, CDR2 YSYEKL, per germline. This CDR3 has 18 residues.

The V call is TRBV19, the J call TRBJ2-5, with TRBD1 matching 7 bases. The germline CDR1 and CDR2 sequences are LNHDA and SQIVND (reference sequence). The CDR3 totals 13 residues. J was trimmed by 1 base and V by 6 bases; bases with no gene match: 2. Here the CDR3 reads CASRDRPQETQYF. In DNA, the CDR3 is TGTGCCAGTAGGGACAGGCCCCAAGAGACCCAGTACTTC.